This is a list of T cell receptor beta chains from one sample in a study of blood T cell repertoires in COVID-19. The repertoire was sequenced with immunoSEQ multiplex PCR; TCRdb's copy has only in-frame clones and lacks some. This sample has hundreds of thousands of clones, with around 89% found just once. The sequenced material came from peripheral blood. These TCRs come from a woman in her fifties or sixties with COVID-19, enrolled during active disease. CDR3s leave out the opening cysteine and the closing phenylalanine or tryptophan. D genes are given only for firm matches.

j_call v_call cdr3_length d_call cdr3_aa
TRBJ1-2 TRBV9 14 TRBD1 ASSPSGGQTNYGYT
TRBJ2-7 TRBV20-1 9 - SATPGYEQY
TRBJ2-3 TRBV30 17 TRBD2 ACPGLAGGHGYGTDTQY
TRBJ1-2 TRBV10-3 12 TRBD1 AISESGDRGGYT
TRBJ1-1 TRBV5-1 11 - ASRGGDNTEAF
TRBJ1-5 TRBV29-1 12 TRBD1 SVRIGDRGQPQH
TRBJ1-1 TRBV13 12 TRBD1 ASSFRDSVTEAF
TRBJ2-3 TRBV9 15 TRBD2 ASSVASRGSPTDTQY
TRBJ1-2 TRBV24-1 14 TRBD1 ATSDGPGQENYGYT
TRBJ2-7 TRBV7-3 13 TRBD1 ASSPPGQGEYEQY
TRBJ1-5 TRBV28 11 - ATHRVGNQPQH
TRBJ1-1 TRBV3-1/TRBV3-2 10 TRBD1 ASGGTATEAF
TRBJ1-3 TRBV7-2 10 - ASSLLGNTIY